Each of the 10 T cell receptor beta chains below was sequenced from the same sample in a study of T cell clones after liver transplantation. Measured with immunoSEQ multiplex PCR; TCRdb has only the in-frame clones, and not every one. Among some 80,000 clones listed, 82% were seen once. The material was CD4+ T cells from blood, obtained approximately 3.5 years after liver transplant. The receptors here all came from a human patient who received a liver transplant. Some T cells may be graft donor cells.

DNA for the CDR3: TGTGCCAGTAGTATATTAGGCCGCACAGAGATAGCCAAAAACATTCAGTACTTC. Translation: CASSILGRTEIAKNIQYF. The rearrangement joins TRBV19 to TRBJ2-4; D gene ambiguous. The germline V and J ends were trimmed by 2 bases and 0 bases, with 17 bases remaining between them. Looked up from germline, CDR1 is LNHDA and CDR2 is SQIVND (reference sequence). The CDR3 loop spans 18 amino acids. Looking up the rest from reference TRBV19 and TRBJ2-4 gives the full variable domain: DGGITQSPKYLFRKEGQNVTLSCEQNLNHDAMYWYRQDPGQGLRLIYYSQIVNDFQKGDIAEGYSVSREKKESFPLTVTSAQKNPTAFYLCASSILGRTEIAKNIQYFGAGTRLSVL.

V usage is TRBV2 and J usage is TRBJ1-5; D gene uncertain. Germline V gene lookup returns CDR1 SNHLY and CDR2 FYNNEI. The CDR3 contains 12 residues. V lost 5 bases and J 4 bases, leaving 6 bases between the germline ends. CDR3 in amino acids: CASSTLNQPQHF. The CDR3, as DNA: TGTGCCAGCAGTACATTGAATCAGCCCCAGCATTTT.

V and J are TRBV5-1 and TRBJ2-7; no firm D call. CDR3 length equals 15 residues. Germline assignment: CDR1 SGHRS and CDR2 YFSETQ. Trimming stripped 6 bases from V and 7 bases from J, with 23 bases between. The CDR3, as DNA: TGCGCCAGCACCGATCTTAGGGCGTCACCTAAGGAGCAGTACTTC. Its protein product is CASTDLRASPKEQYF.

This sequence joins TRBV7-2 and TRBJ1-1; D is perhaps TRBD1 (5 bases). The ends were cut back, 0 bases at V and 5 bases at J, with 13 bases in the middle. This CDR3 has 15 amino acids. Germline V gene sequence: CDR1 SGHTA, CDR2 FQGNSA. This CDR3 reads CASSLARGVGTEAFF. In DNA form, the CDR3 reads TGTGCCAGCAGCTTAGCCCGAGGGGTAGGAACTGAAGCTTTCTTT.

This clone has just one count. The genes are TRBV4-1 and TRBJ2-5; TRBD1 matches 8 bases. This CDR3 region has 18 residues. Trimming cost V 1 base and J 4 bases; bases outside gene matches: 14. The germline gives CDR1 MGHRA, CDR2 YSYEKL. CDR3 amino acids: CASSQVPPDRALLETQYF. In DNA form, the CDR3 reads TGCGCCAGCAGCCAAGTACCTCCGGACAGGGCACTTTTAGAGACCCAGTACTTC.

V gene TRBV5-4 combines with J gene TRBJ2-1; D gene ambiguous. The CDR3 length is 14 residues. From germline, CDR1 is SGHNT and CDR2 YYREEE (reference sequence). V dropped 1 base and J dropped 4 bases, with 9 bases sitting between them. In nucleotides, the CDR3 is TGTGCCAGCAGCTTGCTCACTTCTTACAATGAGCAGTTCTTC. It translates to CASSLLTSYNEQFF.

This sequence joins TRBV5-1 and TRBJ2-5, with 14 bases lining up with TRBD2. V was pared by 4 bases and J by 4 bases, with 6 bases of the junction left unmatched. Germline CDR1 reads SGHRS; CDR2 reads YFSETQ. This CDR3 region has 16 residues. The CDR3 DNA reads as TGCGCCAGCAGCGCAGTGGGACTAGCGGGAGCAGAGACCCAGTACTTC. This codes for CASSAVGLAGAETQYF.

The chain has TRBV15 and TRBJ2-6; D gene unclear. Looked up from germline, CDR1 is LNHNV and CDR2 is YYDKDF (reference sequence). The germline V and J ends were trimmed by 0 bases and 1 base, with 10 bases remaining between them. This CDR3 spans 17 amino acids. The CDR3 DNA reads as TGTGCCACCAGCAGAGATATTGCCGGGTCTGGGGCCAACGTCCTGACTTTC. It is translated as CATSRDIAGSGANVLTF.

CDR3 in amino acids: CASGPWGANTGELFF. The DNA for the CDR3 is TGTGCCAGCGGACCGTGGGGGGCAAACACCGGGGAGCTGTTTTTT. This chain connects TRBV7-9 to TRBJ2-2; D may match TRBD1 or TRBD2 (6 bases each). The germline gives CDR1 SEHNR, CDR2 FQNEAQ (reference sequence). The V and J ends lost 8 bases and 2 bases respectively, with 15 bases between them. CDR3 length: 15 amino acids.

The V gene is TRBV9, the J gene TRBJ2-5; D is tentatively TRBD1 or TRBD2 (5 bases each). CDR1 and CDR2 (germline): SGDLS, YYNGEE. V shed 4 bases and J shed 11 bases, with 21 bases lying between them. The CDR3 loop spans 14 amino acids. For the CDR3, the DNA is TGTGCCAGCAGCCCCCCGGAGGCCCCAGGGTGGCAGTACTTC. Translated: CASSPPEAPGWQYF.